These T cell receptor beta chains were read from a single sample in a study of spatial heterogeneity in lung cancer. TCRdb analysed the 5' RACE reads with MiXCR anew, one entry per CDR3 protein. The table lists 35,000 or so distinct CDR3 sequences, roughly 5% of them singletons. The sequenced sample was PBMCs, obtained at surgery. All receptors derive from a female donor with early-stage non-small cell lung cancer. Each CDR3 is given with its conserved first and last residue. The order of the fields is J gene, D gene, clone size, V gene, CDR3 protein, CDR3 DNA. D genes are given only for firm matches. Not every row has a clone size; where given, it reads once, few, many or a size class.

>TRBJ2-5|TRBD2|many|TRBV3-1
CASSQVPSGDETQYF
TGTGCCAGCAGCCAAGTACCTAGCGGGGACGAGACCCAGTACTTC
>TRBJ1-1|-|-|TRBV19
CASPPPPQNTEAFF
TGTGCCAGCCCTCCCCCCCCACAGAACACTGAAGCTTTCTTT
>TRBJ2-1|-|many|TRBV5-1
CASSLARQSYYNEQFF
TGCGCCAGCAGCTTGGCCCGACAGTCTTACTACAATGAGCAGTTCTTC
>TRBJ1-1|-|many|TRBV7-2
CASSFGVANTEAFF
TGTGCCAGCAGCTTTGGGGTTGCGAACACTGAAGCTTTCTTT
>TRBJ2-3|-|many|TRBV7-9
CASSLVDGGHGDTQYF
TGTGCCAGCAGCTTAGTGGATGGGGGGCACGGAGATACGCAGTATTTT
>TRBJ2-4|-|many|TRBV5-4
CASSLWTVAKNIQYF
TGTGCCAGCAGCTTGTGGACAGTAGCCAAAAACATTCAGTACTTC
>TRBJ2-1|-|medium-sized|TRBV12-3/TRBV12-4
CASSLWGNEQFF
TGTGCCAGCAGTTTATGGGGGAATGAGCAGTTCTTC
>TRBJ1-1|TRBD1|many|TRBV12-3/TRBV12-4
CASRGTGERDTEAFF
TGTGCCAGCAGGGGGACAGGGGAGAGGGACACTGAAGCTTTCTTT
>TRBJ2-6|-|many|TRBV18
CASSPPGRLGTGANVLTF
TGTGCCAGCTCACCACCGGGGCGGCTGGGGACTGGGGCCAACGTCCTGACTTTC
>TRBJ2-5|-|many|TRBV20-1
CSARSSRTETQYF
TGCAGTGCTAGATCTAGCCGGACCGAGACCCAGTACTTC
>TRBJ2-7|-|many|TRBV5-6
CASGTKNYEQYF
TGTGCCAGCGGGACGAAGAACTACGAGCAGTACTTC
>TRBJ2-3|TRBD2|many|TRBV7-3
CASSSGPGLATTATQYF
TGTGCCAGCAGCTCGGGACCGGGACTAGCGACAACGGCTACGCAGTATTTT
>TRBJ1-1|-|few|TRBV6-5
CASRSPGHEGTEAFF
TGTGCCAGCAGGTCGCCGGGACACGAAGGCACTGAAGCTTTCTTT
>TRBJ1-3|-|few|TRBV7-8
CASSEQVSGNTIYF
TGTGCCAGCAGCGAACAGGTCTCTGGAAACACCATATATTTT
>TRBJ2-1|TRBD2|-|TRBV2
CASSEAGLAAYNEQFF
TGTGCCAGCAGTGAAGCTGGACTAGCGGCCTACAATGAGCAGTTCTTC
>TRBJ1-6|-|few|TRBV7-2
CASSAQKGDSPLHF
TGTGCCAGCAGCGCACAGAAGGGGGATTCACCCCTCCACTTT
>TRBJ1-1|-|many|TRBV7-6
CASSPNYGAGTEAFF
TGTGCCAGCAGCCCAAATTACGGGGCCGGGACTGAAGCTTTCTTT
>TRBJ2-5|-|many|TRBV20-1
CSARVWRPRSETQYF
TGCAGTGCTAGGGTATGGAGACCACGTTCCGAGACCCAGTACTTC
>TRBJ1-2|TRBD1|-|TRBV2
CASRQGGTDYGYTF
TGTGCCAGCCGACAGGGAGGAACAGACTATGGCTACACCTTC
>TRBJ1-2|-|-|TRBV2
CASSGGYGYTF
TGTGCCAGCAGTGGGGGGTATGGCTACACCTTC
>TRBJ2-4|TRBD1|many|TRBV7-2
CASSLASTGGDIQYF
TGTGCCAGCAGCTTAGCGTCCACAGGGGGCGACATTCAGTACTTC
>TRBJ2-7|-|many|TRBV20-1
CSAGRPGSSLEQYF
TGCAGTGCTGGCCGGCCCGGCTCATCTCTAGAGCAGTACTTC
>TRBJ2-5|-|many|TRBV29-1
CSVSQNYQETQYF
TGCAGCGTTTCACAGAACTACCAAGAGACCCAGTACTTC
>TRBJ2-5|-|-|TRBV30
CASSSSGALGTQYF
TGTGCCTCCTCATCCTCCGGGGCCCTAGGGACCCAGTACTTC
>TRBJ1-4|-|many|TRBV9
CASSAGETGEKLFF
TGTGCCAGCAGCGCGGGGGAAACGGGTGAAAAACTGTTTTTT
>TRBJ1-2|-|-|TRBV3-1
CASSQGSGNYGYTF
TGTGCCAGCAGCCAAGGCAGCGGTAACTATGGCTACACCTTC
>TRBJ2-7|TRBD1|many|TRBV6-2/TRBV6-3
CASSYAGQGDYEQYF
TGTGCCAGCAGTTACGCCGGACAGGGGGACTACGAGCAGTACTTC
>TRBJ2-7|-|many|TRBV9
CASSPRTDSYEQYF
TGTGCCAGCAGCCCCCGGACAGACTCCTACGAGCAGTACTTC
>TRBJ2-7|-|many|TRBV7-9
CASSLGVYEQYF
TGTGCCAGCAGCTTAGGGGTCTACGAGCAGTACTTC
>TRBJ1-2|-|many|TRBV19
CASSNPSGGGTNYGYTF
TGTGCCAGTAGTAATCCCTCCGGAGGAGGTACTAACTATGGCTACACCTTC
>TRBJ2-1|TRBD2|many|TRBV5-1
CASSLGTSGGQEQFF
TGCGCCAGCAGCCTCGGGACTAGCGGGGGCCAGGAGCAGTTCTTC
>TRBJ2-1|TRBD2|-|TRBV10-3
CAISEMGAGDAKQFF
TGTGCCATCAGTGAGATGGGAGCGGGAGACGCTAAGCAGTTCTTC
>TRBJ2-1|TRBD2|many|TRBV6-2/TRBV6-3
CASSYGTSGSNEQFF
TGTGCCAGCAGTTATGGGACTAGCGGGAGTAATGAGCAGTTCTTC
>TRBJ2-5|-|many|TRBV11-2
CASSSRTVGETQYF
TGTGCCAGCAGCTCGCGGACTGTAGGGGAGACCCAGTACTTC
>TRBJ1-5|TRBD1|many|TRBV6-6
CASGTGAGNQPQHF
TGTGCCAGCGGGACAGGGGCCGGCAATCAGCCCCAGCATTTT
>TRBJ2-5|TRBD2|many|TRBV2
CASRDRLTSGIQETQYF
TGTGCCAGCAGGGATAGACTGACTAGCGGGATCCAAGAGACCCAGTACTTC
>TRBJ1-4|-|many|TRBV6-5
CASSPRPRPGEKLFF
TGTGCCAGCAGCCCCCGACCGCGACCCGGTGAAAAACTGTTTTTT
>TRBJ2-7|TRBD2|many|TRBV20-1
CSAKLAGGRYEQYF
TGCAGTGCCAAACTAGCGGGGGGCCGGTACGAGCAGTACTTC
>TRBJ1-4|TRBD1|-|TRBV11-2
CASRYRGPTNEKLFF
TGTGCCAGCAGGTACAGGGGCCCAACTAATGAAAAACTGTTTTTT
>TRBJ1-1|-|many|TRBV10-3
CAITEDGGTEAFF
TGTGCCATCACCGAGGACGGGGGCACTGAAGCTTTCTTT
>TRBJ2-3|TRBD2|many|TRBV20-1
CSAVVGTSGRDTQYF
TGCAGTGCTGTGGTGGGGACTAGCGGGAGAGATACGCAGTATTTT
>TRBJ2-1|TRBD1|many|TRBV5-6
CASSWRTGYNEQFF
TGTGCCAGCAGCTGGCGGACAGGGTACAATGAGCAGTTCTTC
>TRBJ2-7|-|many|TRBV18
CASSPQTDEQYF
TGTGCCAGCTCACCACAAACTGACGAGCAGTACTTC
>TRBJ1-3|TRBD1|-|TRBV7-6
CASSPGTAGNTVYF
TGTGCCAGCAGCCCCGGGACAGCCGGAAACACCGTATATTTT
>TRBJ2-7|TRBD1|many|TRBV20-1
CSGEAIRDRFYEQYF
TGCAGTGGAGAGGCTATCCGGGACAGATTCTACGAGCAGTACTTC
>TRBJ2-1|-|-|TRBV6-2/TRBV6-3
CASRTWAANNEQFF
TGTGCCAGCAGGACTTGGGCCGCAAACAATGAGCAGTTCTTC
>TRBJ1-4|TRBD1|many|TRBV15
CATSRGTGGLEKLFF
TGTGCCACCAGCAGAGGCACAGGGGGCTTGGAAAAACTGTTTTTT
>TRBJ2-3|TRBD2|-|TRBV12-3/TRBV12-4
CASSKLAGGPRSSTDTQYF
TGTGCCAGCAGCAAACTAGCGGGGGGGCCAAGGTCCTCCACAGATACGCAGTATTTT
>TRBJ1-1|-|few|TRBV13
CASSLKGGNTEAFF
TGTGCCAGCAGCTTGAAGGGTGGCAACACTGAAGCTTTCTTT
>TRBJ2-3|-|many|TRBV10-1
CASSNPGPTDTQYF
TGCGCCAGCAGTAACCCCGGCCCCACAGATACGCAGTATTTT
>TRBJ2-1|-|many|TRBV15
CATRLPEPGLHNEQFF
TGTGCCACCAGACTACCCGAGCCGGGACTCCACAATGAGCAGTTCTTC
>TRBJ2-7|-|many|TRBV6-2/TRBV6-3
CASRLTGSHPYEQYF
TGTGCCAGCAGGCTCACGGGATCGCACCCCTACGAGCAGTACTTC
>TRBJ1-2|-|-|TRBV19
CASRNVLYGYTF
TGTGCCAGTAGAAACGTACTCTATGGCTACACCTTC
>TRBJ1-1|-|many|TRBV4-1
CASSQGAVTNTEAFF
TGCGCCAGCAGCCAAGGGGCGGTTACGAACACTGAAGCTTTCTTT
>TRBJ2-3|TRBD1|many|TRBV20-1
CSATGGTDTQYF
TGCAGTGCCACAGGGGGCACAGATACGCAGTATTTT
>TRBJ2-5|TRBD1|many|TRBV5-1
CASSLGTGQETQYF
TGCGCCAGCAGCTTGGGGACAGGTCAAGAGACCCAGTACTTC
>TRBJ1-6|-|many|TRBV5-1
CASSLGDTHSPLHF
TGCGCCAGCAGCTTGGGGGACACACATTCACCCCTCCACTTT
>TRBJ2-5|TRBD1|many|TRBV27
CASSLLPGQGEETQYF
TGTGCCAGCAGTTTACTTCCCGGACAGGGCGAAGAGACCCAGTACTTC